This T cell receptor (beta chain) is from a study of blood T cell repertoires in COVID-19. About the research overall: Spain, Italy and the United States supplied samples that represented acute and convalescent COVID-19. Sample material is recorded as cDNA or gDNA derived from T cells, B-cell-depleted T cells, or PBMCs.

The V gene lost 0 bases and the J gene lost 6 bases, with 16 bases spanning the gap. The CDR3 contains 16 residues. The germline V gene has CDR1 MRHNA and CDR2 SNTAGT. The authors' processing: Counts of nucleated cells, estimated from reference gene primer amplification, were obtained. Method: immunoSEQ multiplex PCR; TCRdb's copy keeps in-frame clones and lacks some. V and J calls and clone size are given by that table; D and trimming were obtained from the DNA. The repertoire holds 120,000 to 150,000 clones, with 82% as singletons. Source material: peripheral blood. The rearrangement uses TRBV6-4 and TRBJ2-3; D possibly corresponds to TRBD1 (6 bases). This receptor was identified in a human donor with acute or convalescent COVID-19. The donor label of this sample is uncertain. The CDR3 here is CASSDSTGKRGDTQYF. DNA for the CDR3: TGTGCCAGCAGTGACTCCACAGGGAAACGAGGCGATACGCAGTATTTT.